These 14 T cell receptor beta chains were sequenced from one sample in a study of T cell responses to AZD1222 COVID-19 vaccine. The assay was immunoSEQ multiplex PCR, and TCRdb's table has in-frame clones only and misses some. The sample carries 200,000 to 300,000 clones, about 92% recorded once. The source material was peripheral blood, sampled on day 0 of AZD1222 vaccination. These receptor sequences come from an adult in good health.

The J gene is TRBJ1-1, the V gene TRBV5-1; D uncertain. The CDR3 runs 16 residues. V was clipped by 0 bases and J by 2 bases, with 14 bases between them. CDR1 SGHRS and CDR2 YFSETQ come from the germline V gene. This chain's CDR3 is CASSLADGLRNTEAFF. The CDR3 region has the DNA TGCGCCAGCAGCTTGGCCGATGGTCTAAGAAACACTGAAGCTTTCTTT.

The V call is TRBV28, the J call TRBJ1-5; 8 bases fit TRBD1. The germline V gene has CDR1 MDHEN and CDR2 SYDVKM. The CDR3 runs to 14 residues. The ends lost 8 bases at V and 5 bases at J; junction bases unmatched: 8. CDR3 in amino acids: CASRPRQGYQPQHF. The CDR3 DNA is TGTGCCAGCCGCCCCCGACAGGGGTATCAGCCCCAGCATTTT. Variable domain in full (rest from reference TRBV28 and TRBJ1-5): DVKVTQSSRYLVKRTGEKVFLECVQDMDHENMFWYRQDPGLGLRLIYFSYDVKMKEKGDIPEGYSVSREKKERFSLILESASTNQTSMYLCASRPRQGYQPQHFGDGTRLSIL.

V gene TRBV28 combines with J gene TRBJ1-2, with 8 bases fitting TRBD1. In germline, CDR1 is MDHEN, CDR2 SYDVKM. The CDR3 is made up of 16 amino acids. Trimming cost V 4 bases and J 7 bases; bases outside gene matches: 14. The CDR3 region is CASSSGTGPNGGGYTF. CDR3 nucleotides: TGTGCCAGCAGTTCCGGGACAGGCCCCAACGGGGGTGGCTACACCTTC.

About this clone: At the DNA level, this CDR3 is encoded by other sequences in the same sample as well. The chain links TRBV3-1 (or the pseudogene TRBV3-2) to TRBJ1-3; unclear D gene. V lost 9 bases and J 0 bases, leaving 12 bases between the germline ends. The CDR3 is made up of 14 amino acids. CDR1 is LGHDT and CDR2 is YNNKEL in the germline V gene (reference sequence). For the CDR3, the DNA is TGTGCCAGTAGCTTTACGGGCTCTGGAAACACCATATATTTT. Its protein is CASSFTGSGNTIYF.

V and J are TRBV11-1 and TRBJ2-7; 11 bases are a match to TRBD2. Germline V gene data show CDR1 as SGHAT and CDR2 as FQDESV (reference sequence). The CDR3 loop spans 15 amino acids. Trimming cost V 5 bases and J 3 bases; bases outside gene matches: 6. The DNA of the CDR3 is TGTGCCAGCAGCCTGGGACTAGCGGAGGACTACGAGCAGTACTTC. Translated, it gives CASSLGLAEDYEQYF. The complete variable domain, with remaining parts taken from reference TRBV11-1 and TRBJ2-7, reads EAEVAQSPRYKITEKSQAVAFWCDPISGHATLYWYRQILGQGPELLVQFQDESVVDDSQLPKDRFSAERLKGVDSTLKIQPAELGDSAMYLCASSLGLAEDYEQYFGPGTRLTVT.

This rearrangement joins TRBV28 to TRBJ2-7; D may be TRBD1 (5 bases). This CDR3 is built from 13 residues. Trimming took off 7 bases at V and 2 bases at J, with 12 bases between the two ends. From germline, CDR1 is MDHEN and CDR2 SYDVKM. In DNA, the CDR3 is TGTGCCAGCACCCCTGGACAAGCCTACGAGCAGTACTTC. Residues: CASTPGQAYEQYF.

This chain links TRBV19 with TRBJ2-3, with D perhaps given as TRBD1 or TRBD2 (5 bases each). The CDR3 extends over 14 amino acids. Trimming stripped 2 bases from V and 6 bases from J, with 12 bases between. The germline V gene encodes CDR1 LNHDA and CDR2 SQIVND (reference sequence). The CDR3 sequence is CASSIPGRGDTQYF. CDR3 sequence (DNA): TGTGCCAGTAGTATACCGGGACGGGGTGATACGCAGTATTTT.

The chain combines TRBV10-3 with TRBJ2-5, with D perhaps TRBD1 (6 bases). Trimming removed 11 bases at V and 2 bases at J, with 15 bases between. From germline, CDR1 is ENHRY and CDR2 SYGVKD. The CDR3 length is 13 residues. Here the CDR3 DNA reads TGTGCCGCACAGGGCAGCGGTCAAGAGACCCAGTACTTC. Protein product: CAAQGSGQETQYF.

V usage is TRBV20-1 and J usage is TRBJ1-6, with TRBD1 as a possible D gene (5 bases). CDR1 and CDR2 from the germline V gene are DFQATT and SNEGSKA (reference sequence). CDR3 length: 16 residues. V lost 3 bases and J lost 4, with 16 bases in between. In DNA form, the CDR3 reads TGCAGTGCTAGTACAGGTCCGACGACTTATAATTCACCCCTCCACTTT. Protein: CSASTGPTTYNSPLHF.

On this clone itself: This specimen includes other DNA sequences encoding the same CDR3. V gene TRBV5-1 combines with J gene TRBJ2-7; 7 nucleotides align to TRBD1. The CDR3 covers 13 residues. Unmatched junction bases numbered 1, after V lost 0 bases and J lost 4 bases. Looked up from germline, CDR1 is SGHRS and CDR2 is YFSETQ. This CDR3 reads CASSLDRGYEQYF. CDR3 coding DNA: TGCGCCAGCAGCTTGGACAGGGGTTACGAGCAGTACTTC.

V is TRBV28 and J is TRBJ2-6, with a weak D call TRBD2 (6 bases). The CDR3 contains 14 residues. Trimming stripped 5 bases from V and 1 base from J, with 6 bases between. CDR1 MDHEN and CDR2 SYDVKM come from the germline V gene. CDR3 residues: CASSRGSGANVLTF. DNA of the CDR3: TGTGCCAGCAGTCGGGGGTCTGGGGCCAACGTCCTGACTTTC.

This chain links TRBV7-9 with TRBJ1-4; no clear D. The germline V gene has CDR1 SEHNR and CDR2 FQNEAQ (reference sequence). CDR3 length: 12 residues. V was shortened by 2 bases and J by 7 bases, with 5 bases between the two germline ends. For the CDR3, the DNA is TGTGCCAGCAGCTTAAATGGTGAAAAACTGTTTTTT. This sequence encodes CASSLNGEKLFF.

The chain carries TRBV7-9 and TRBJ2-3, with 13 bases aligning to TRBD2. Germline values: CDR1 SEHNR, CDR2 FQNEAQ (reference sequence). V was clipped by 5 bases and J by 1 base; unmatched bases: 9. This CDR3 comprises 18 residues. This CDR3 reads CASSPRTSGSYRTDTQYF. DNA for the CDR3: TGTGCCAGCAGCCCCCGGACTAGCGGGAGCTACCGCACAGATACGCAGTATTTT.

As concerns this clone: The sample carries other DNA sequences with the same CDR3. The chain employs TRBV9 and TRBJ2-2, with D maybe TRBD2 (5 bases). CDR1 and CDR2 from the germline V gene are SGDLS and YYNGEE. The V end was cut by 0 bases, the J end by 2 bases, with 8 bases between. This CDR3 comprises 15 residues. CDR3 coding DNA: TGTGCCAGCAGCGTAGGAGGGCTCAACACCGGGGAGCTGTTTTTT. It codes for CASSVGGLNTGELFF. Full variable domain (outside the CDR3, taken from reference TRBV9 and TRBJ2-2): DSGVTQTPKHLITATGQRVTLRCSPRSGDLSVYWYQQSLDQGLQFLIQYYNGEERAKGNILERFSAQQFPDLHSELNLSSLELGDSALYFCASSVGGLNTGELFFGEGSRLTVL.